A single sample is the source of the 24 T cell receptor beta chains below, sequenced in a study of blood T cell repertoires in COVID-19. This table comes from immunoSEQ multiplex PCR, and its TCRdb copy is limited to in-frame clones, with some not included. This sample has about 170,000 clones; about 86% occur once, and the top ten carry around 3.6%. Sequencing was done on a sample of PBMCs or T cells enriched from blood (not recorded which). These TCRs come from a woman aged 50 to 60 in a cohort exposed to, infected with or recovered from COVID-19 (not recorded which).

The chain is built from TRBV4-1 and TRBJ1-3; D is unclear. This CDR3 is built from 14 residues. Trimming cost V 1 base and J 3 bases, with 7 bases left between them. Germline V CDR1 and CDR2: MGHRA, YSYEKL. Here the CDR3 reads CASSQGAGGNTIYF. The CDR3 DNA reads as TGCGCCAGCAGCCAAGGGGCAGGTGGAAACACCATATATTTT.

This chain's CDR3 is CAWSGGQGSNQPQHF. The CDR3 DNA reads TGTGCCTGGAGTGGCGGACAGGGTAGCAATCAGCCCCAGCATTTT. This chain uses TRBV30 with TRBJ1-5, with 8 positions matching TRBD1. This CDR3 spans 15 amino acids. Per the germline V gene, CDR1 is GTSNPN and CDR2 is SVGIG (reference sequence). With V trimmed by 1 base and J by 0 bases, 2 bases remained unmatched.

This chain connects TRBV9 to TRBJ2-7, with TRBD1 identical over 7 bases. Germline CDR1 reads SGDLS; CDR2 reads YYNGEE. The trim removed 3 bases at V and 2 bases at J, leaving 5 bases unmatched. The CDR3 extends over 14 amino acids. CDR3 sequence reads: CASSAGTETYEQYF. CDR3 bases: TGTGCCAGCAGCGCCGGGACAGAGACCTACGAGCAGTACTTC.

The chain recombines TRBV18 with TRBJ2-5; tentatively, D is TRBD2 (6 bases). Germline V gene lookup returns CDR1 KGHSH and CDR2 LQKENI. CDR3 size: 15 residues. Trimming removed 5 bases from V and 1 base from J, with 14 bases in between. This CDR3 is CASSTTAGSQETQYF. As DNA, the CDR3 is TGTGCCAGCTCAACGACCGCGGGAAGCCAAGAGACCCAGTACTTC.

V is TRBV19 and J is TRBJ2-7, with TRBD2 as a possible D gene (6 bases). This CDR3 is built from 15 residues. CDR1 is LNHDA and CDR2 is SQIVND in the germline V gene (reference sequence). V was trimmed by 3 bases and J by 3 bases, leaving 15 bases between them. Written as DNA, the CDR3 is TGTGCCAGTAGTATCATGGGAGGAGGGGACTACGAGCAGTACTTC. The encoded protein is CASSIMGGGDYEQYF.

This chain uses TRBV6-1 with TRBJ1-2; unclear D gene. V gave up 1 base and J gave up 5 bases, with 5 bases separating them. Germline-derived CDR1 and CDR2 are MNHNS and SASEGT. This CDR3 comprises 12 residues. CDR3 nucleotides: TGTGCCAGCAGTGAAGGAGGTTATGGCTACACCTTC. Its translation is CASSEGGYGYTF.

V gene TRBV28 combines with J gene TRBJ1-3, with a weak D call TRBD1 (6 bases). The CDR3 loop spans 14 amino acids. The germline CDR1 and CDR2 sequences are MDHEN and SYDVKM. The V gene lost 6 bases and the J gene lost 4 bases, with 13 bases spanning the gap. The DNA of the CDR3 is TGTGCCAGCAGATTTCGGACAGACGGAAACACCATATATTTT. Its translation is CASRFRTDGNTIYF.

The V and J genes are TRBV15 and TRBJ1-4; D remains unclear. The CDR3 is 15 residues long. Germline CDR1 reads LNHNV; CDR2 reads YYDKDF (reference sequence). V lost 1 base, J lost 4 bases, and 10 bases lay in between. The CDR3 sequence is CATSRGERGNEKLFF. CDR3 bases: TGTGCCACCAGCAGAGGTGAACGCGGTAATGAAAAACTGTTTTTT.

The chain joins TRBV28 to TRBJ2-3; 11 bases line up with TRBD2. There are 17 residues in the CDR3. Germline assignment: CDR1 MDHEN and CDR2 SYDVKM. V gave up 5 bases and J gave up 0 bases; unmatched junction bases: 7. CDR3 in amino acids: CASSAAGTSGSTDTQYF. CDR3 DNA sequence: TGTGCCAGCAGTGCCGCCGGGACTAGCGGAAGCACAGATACGCAGTATTTT.

This clone has more than one count but fewer than ten. The chain carries TRBV19 and TRBJ1-4, with TRBD1 matching 7 bases. J gave up 7 bases and V 5 bases, and 10 bases lay outside the gene matches. Germline V lookup: CDR1 LNHDA, CDR2 SQIVND (reference sequence). The CDR3 runs 15 residues. The CDR3 DNA reads as TGTGCCAGTAGTCCGCGACAGGGCCGGGCTGAAAAACTGTTTTTT. This translates into CASSPRQGRAEKLFF.

J is TRBJ2-3 and V is TRBV19; D might be TRBD1 (5 bases). Germline assignment: CDR1 LNHDA and CDR2 SQIVND (reference sequence). Trimming pared 4 bases from V and 2 bases from J, leaving 10 bases between. The CDR3 sequence is 14 residues long. The CDR3 loop is CASSSRQYTDTQYF. Written as DNA, the CDR3 is TGTGCCAGTAGTAGTCGACAGTACACAGATACGCAGTATTTT.

J is TRBJ2-7 and V is TRBV5-6; no reliable D call. Per the germline V gene, CDR1 is SGHDT and CDR2 is YYEEEE. V lost 3 bases, J lost 0 bases, and 7 bases lay in between. The CDR3 has 13 residues. In DNA, the CDR3 is TGTGCCAGCAGCTCCCGGAGCTCCTACGAGCAGTACTTC. This sequence encodes CASSSRSSYEQYF.

The J gene is TRBJ1-2, the V gene TRBV7-8; D is uncertain. The length of the CDR3 is 12 residues. Trimming took off 11 bases at V and 4 bases at J, with 14 bases between the two ends. Germline V CDR1 and CDR2: SGHVS, FQNEAQ. The CDR3 bases are TGTGCCGATTGGAGGAGTCTCTATGGCTACACCTTC. The encoded protein is CADWRSLYGYTF.

The J gene is TRBJ1-1, the V gene TRBV19; a possible D gene is TRBD1 (6 bases). CDR1 and CDR2 from the germline V gene are LNHDA and SQIVND (reference sequence). CDR3 length: 14 amino acids. The V end was cut by 1 base, the J end by 4 bases, with 10 bases between. Here the CDR3 DNA reads TGTGCCAGTAGTATAGTTCTGGGGGCCACTGAAGCTTTCTTT. This translates into CASSIVLGATEAFF.

The chain carries TRBV7-3 and TRBJ2-3; 7 bases fit TRBD2. Germline CDR1 and CDR2: SGHTA and FQGTGA. The CDR3 runs 15 residues. V shed 5 bases, J shed 0 bases, and the junction held 5 bases outside the gene matches. As DNA, the CDR3 is TGTGCCAGCAGCGCCAGCGGGGCTAGCACAGATACGCAGTATTTT. As protein: CASSASGASTDTQYF.

This clone was found a few times. The V gene is TRBV18, the J gene TRBJ2-6; 7 nucleotides line up with TRBD1. This CDR3 comprises 16 residues. Germline V gives CDR1 KGHSH, CDR2 LQKENI. With V trimmed by 4 bases and J by 0 bases, 3 bases remained unmatched. CDR3 residues: CASSLWTGSGANVLTF. CDR3 bases: TGTGCCAGCTCACTCTGGACAGGCTCTGGGGCCAACGTCCTGACTTTC.

This chain joins TRBV5-8 and TRBJ2-3; D possibly corresponds to TRBD2 (6 bases). In germline, CDR1 is SGHTS, CDR2 YDEGEE. The CDR3 has 13 residues. Trimming cost V 0 bases and J 6 bases, with 8 bases left between them. CDR3 sequence (DNA): TGTGCCAGCAGCTTGGCGGGGGTCGATACGCAGTATTTT. Encoded protein: CASSLAGVDTQYF.

This clone was seen more than once but under ten times. The chain recombines TRBV7-3 with TRBJ1-1, with D tentatively TRBD1 (5 bases). Trimming removed 3 bases from V and 2 bases from J, with 7 bases in between. Germline V gives CDR1 SGHTA, CDR2 FQGTGA. The length of the CDR3 is 13 residues. CDR3 sequence: CASSLGQNTEAFF. DNA of the CDR3: TGTGCCAGCAGCTTGGGGCAAAACACTGAAGCTTTCTTT.

Here the CDR3 DNA reads TGCGCCAGCAGCTTGGCTGGCGGGAGTAGCACAGATACGCAGTATTTT. Translation: CASSLAGGSSTDTQYF. The V and J genes are TRBV5-1 and TRBJ2-3; TRBD2 matches 7 bases. V lost 0 bases and J lost 0; bases outside the gene matches: 4. Germline V gives CDR1 SGHRS, CDR2 YFSETQ. The CDR3 is 16 amino acids.

The rearrangement links TRBV28 to TRBJ1-2; D is ambiguous. Germline CDR1 reads MDHEN; CDR2 reads SYDVKM. This CDR3 has 13 residues. The V end was cut by 5 bases, the J end by 5 bases, with 12 bases between. CDR3 in DNA: TGTGCCAGCAGTCCCCGAGGCACGTATGGCTACACCTTC. The encoded protein is CASSPRGTYGYTF.

The J gene is TRBJ1-4, the V gene TRBV5-5; tentatively, D is TRBD1 (6 bases). The CDR3 has 15 residues. Germline V lookup: CDR1 SGHKS, CDR2 YYEKEE (reference sequence). Trimming shortened V by 0 bases and J by 7 bases, and 13 bases separated the two germline ends. The CDR3 sequence: CASSLVGASREKLFF. The CDR3 DNA reads TGTGCCAGCAGCTTGGTGGGGGCGTCGCGTGAAAAACTGTTTTTT.

The chain recombines TRBV3-1 (or the pseudogene TRBV3-2) with TRBJ2-2, with a possible D match to TRBD2 (6 bases). Trimming left V 5 bases short and J 7 bases short, with 14 bases between. The V gene's germline CDR1 is LGHDT and CDR2 YNNKEL (reference sequence). The CDR3 spans 14 residues. The CDR3 DNA sequence: TGTGCCAGCAGCGTCCGGGAGCCTCTCGGGGAGCTGTTTTTT. Translation: CASSVREPLGELFF.

The V gene is TRBV5-1, the J gene TRBJ2-5, with 10 bases aligning to TRBD1. The CDR3 sequence is 14 residues long. V was pared by 0 bases and J by 5 bases, with 1 base of the junction left unmatched. Looked up from germline, CDR1 is SGHRS and CDR2 is YFSETQ. The CDR3 loop reads CASSLGQGAETQYF. In DNA, the CDR3 is TGCGCCAGCAGCTTGGGACAGGGGGCGGAGACCCAGTACTTC.

The chain combines TRBV7-3 with TRBJ1-2; 11 nucleotides agree with TRBD1. In germline, CDR1 is SGHTA, CDR2 FQGTGA. Trimming cost V 4 bases and J 0 bases; bases outside gene matches: 1. This CDR3 comprises 15 residues. The CDR3 DNA sequence: TGTGCCAGCAGCTCGGGACAGGGGGCTAACTATGGCTACACCTTC. Protein product: CASSSGQGANYGYTF.